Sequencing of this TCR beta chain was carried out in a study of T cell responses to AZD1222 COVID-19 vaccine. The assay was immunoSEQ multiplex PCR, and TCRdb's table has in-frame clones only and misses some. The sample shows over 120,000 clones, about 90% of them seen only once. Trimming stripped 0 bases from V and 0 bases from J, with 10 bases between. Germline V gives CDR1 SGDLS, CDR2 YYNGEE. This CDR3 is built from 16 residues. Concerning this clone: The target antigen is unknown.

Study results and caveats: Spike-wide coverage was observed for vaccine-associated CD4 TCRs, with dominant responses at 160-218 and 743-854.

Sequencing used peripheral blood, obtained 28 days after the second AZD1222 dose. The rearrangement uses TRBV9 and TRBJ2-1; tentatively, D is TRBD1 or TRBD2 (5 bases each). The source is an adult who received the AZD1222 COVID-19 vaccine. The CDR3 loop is CASSVAWGSSYNEQFF. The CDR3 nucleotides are TGTGCCAGCAGCGTAGCTTGGGGGAGCTCCTACAATGAGCAGTTCTTC.